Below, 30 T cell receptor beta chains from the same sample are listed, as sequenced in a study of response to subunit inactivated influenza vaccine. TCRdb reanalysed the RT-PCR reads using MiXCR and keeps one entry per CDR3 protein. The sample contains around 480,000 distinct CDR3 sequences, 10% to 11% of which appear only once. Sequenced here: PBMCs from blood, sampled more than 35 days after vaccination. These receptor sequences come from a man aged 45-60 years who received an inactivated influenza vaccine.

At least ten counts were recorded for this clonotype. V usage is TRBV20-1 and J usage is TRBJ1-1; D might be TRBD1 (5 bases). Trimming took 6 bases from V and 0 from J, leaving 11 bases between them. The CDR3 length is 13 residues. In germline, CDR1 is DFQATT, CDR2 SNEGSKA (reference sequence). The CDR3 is CSAWPGLNTEAFF. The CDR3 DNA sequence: TGCAGTGCCTGGCCGGGGCTGAACACTGAAGCTTTCTTT.

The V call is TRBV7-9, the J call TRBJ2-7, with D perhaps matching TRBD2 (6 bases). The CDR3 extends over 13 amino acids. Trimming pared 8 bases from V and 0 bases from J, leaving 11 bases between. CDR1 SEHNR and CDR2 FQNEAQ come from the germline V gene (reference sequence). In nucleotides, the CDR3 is TGTGCCAGCCTGGACTATAGCTCCTACGAGCAGTACTTC. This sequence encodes CASLDYSSYEQYF.

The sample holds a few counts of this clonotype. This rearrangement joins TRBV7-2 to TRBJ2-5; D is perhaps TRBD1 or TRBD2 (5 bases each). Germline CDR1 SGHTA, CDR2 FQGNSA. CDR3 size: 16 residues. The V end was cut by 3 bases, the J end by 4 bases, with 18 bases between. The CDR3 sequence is CASSFRLRGRGETQYF. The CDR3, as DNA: TGTGCCAGCAGCTTTAGGTTGAGGGGTAGGGGAGAGACCCAGTACTTC.

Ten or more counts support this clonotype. The CDR3 bases are TGTGCCAGCAGTTTTTCAGGGGACACTGAAGCTTTCTTT. Translated, it gives CASSFSGDTEAFF. The V gene is TRBV12-3 or TRBV12-4, the J gene TRBJ1-1; D might be TRBD1 (6 bases). CDR3 length: 13 residues. Trimming shortened V by 3 bases and J by 3 bases, and 8 bases separated the two germline ends.

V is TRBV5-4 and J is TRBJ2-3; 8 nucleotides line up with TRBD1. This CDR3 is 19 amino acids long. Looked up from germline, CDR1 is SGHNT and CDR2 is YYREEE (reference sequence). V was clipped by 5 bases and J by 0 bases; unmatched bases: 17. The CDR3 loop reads CASSPWTGPRPSSTDTQYF. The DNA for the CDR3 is TGTGCCAGCAGTCCATGGACAGGGCCAAGACCTTCAAGCACAGATACGCAGTATTTT.

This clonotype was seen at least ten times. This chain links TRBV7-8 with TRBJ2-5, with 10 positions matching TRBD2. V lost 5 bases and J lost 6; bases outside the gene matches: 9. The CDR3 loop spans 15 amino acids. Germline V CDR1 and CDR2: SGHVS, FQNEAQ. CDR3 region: CASSLGLAIGQTQYF. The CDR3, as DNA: TGTGCCAGCAGCCTGGGACTAGCGATCGGACAGACCCAGTACTTC.

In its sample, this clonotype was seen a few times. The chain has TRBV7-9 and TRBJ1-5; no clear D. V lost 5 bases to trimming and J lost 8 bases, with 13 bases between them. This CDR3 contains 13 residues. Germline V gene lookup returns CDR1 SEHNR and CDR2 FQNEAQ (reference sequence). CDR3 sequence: CASSPGGSEPQHF. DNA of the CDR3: TGTGCCAGCAGCCCAGGAGGGTCCGAGCCCCAGCATTTT.

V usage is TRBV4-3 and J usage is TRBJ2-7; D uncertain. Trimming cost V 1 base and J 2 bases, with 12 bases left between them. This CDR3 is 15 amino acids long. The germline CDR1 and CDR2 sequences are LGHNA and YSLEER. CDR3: CASSQGVGFTYEQYF. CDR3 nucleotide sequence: TGCGCCAGCAGCCAAGGGGTAGGGTTTACCTACGAGCAGTACTTC.

The CDR3 here is CASSLRGQAPPGELFF. CDR3 DNA sequence: TGCGCCAGCAGCTTGCGGGGACAGGCGCCCCCAGGGGAGCTGTTTTTT. The chain recombines TRBV5-1 with TRBJ2-2; 8 bases map to TRBD1. V lost 1 base, J lost 8 bases, and 10 bases stayed unmatched. The germline CDR1 and CDR2 sequences are SGHRS and YFSETQ. The CDR3 runs 16 residues.

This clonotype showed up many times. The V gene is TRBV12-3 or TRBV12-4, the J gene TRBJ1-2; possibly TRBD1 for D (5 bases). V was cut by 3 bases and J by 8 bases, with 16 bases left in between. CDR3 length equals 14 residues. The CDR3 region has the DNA TGTGCCAGCAGTTTGGGGGACCGAATGAGGGGCTACACCTTC. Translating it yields CASSLGDRMRGYTF.

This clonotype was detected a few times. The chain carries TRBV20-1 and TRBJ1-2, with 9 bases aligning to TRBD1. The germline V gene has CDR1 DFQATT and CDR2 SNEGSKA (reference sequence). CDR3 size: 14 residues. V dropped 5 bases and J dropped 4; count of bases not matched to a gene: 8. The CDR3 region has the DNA TGCAGTGCTGGGACAGGGCCCCCCTTCTATGGCTACACCTTC. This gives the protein CSAGTGPPFYGYTF.

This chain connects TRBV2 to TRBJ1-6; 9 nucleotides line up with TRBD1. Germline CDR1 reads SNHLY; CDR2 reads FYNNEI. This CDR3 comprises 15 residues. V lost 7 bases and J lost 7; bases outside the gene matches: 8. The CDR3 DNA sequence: TGTGCCAGCAAGGGACAGGGAGCGACGAATTCACCCCTCCACTTT. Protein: CASKGQGATNSPLHF.

The CDR3 loop reads CASSSGKFLYNSPLHF. The CDR3 DNA sequence: TGTGCCAGCAGCAGCGGAAAATTCCTCTATAATTCACCCCTCCACTTT. The rearrangement links TRBV6-5 to TRBJ1-6; D is ambiguous. CDR3 size: 16 residues. Trimming shortened V by 6 bases and J by 3 bases, and 15 bases separated the two germline ends. Germline CDR1 reads MNHEY; CDR2 reads SVGAGI.

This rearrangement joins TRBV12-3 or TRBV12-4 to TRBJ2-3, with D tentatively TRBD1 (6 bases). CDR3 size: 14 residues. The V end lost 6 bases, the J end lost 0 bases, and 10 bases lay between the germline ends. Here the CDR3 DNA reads TGTGCCAGCAGCTACAGGGAAAGCACAGATACGCAGTATTTT. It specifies CASSYRESTDTQYF.

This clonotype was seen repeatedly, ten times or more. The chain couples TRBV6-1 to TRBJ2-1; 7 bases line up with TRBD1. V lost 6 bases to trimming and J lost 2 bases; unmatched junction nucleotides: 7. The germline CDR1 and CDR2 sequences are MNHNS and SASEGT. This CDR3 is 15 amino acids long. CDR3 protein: CASRIDRDTYNEQFF. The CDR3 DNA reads TGTGCCAGCAGAATTGACAGGGACACCTACAATGAGCAGTTCTTC.

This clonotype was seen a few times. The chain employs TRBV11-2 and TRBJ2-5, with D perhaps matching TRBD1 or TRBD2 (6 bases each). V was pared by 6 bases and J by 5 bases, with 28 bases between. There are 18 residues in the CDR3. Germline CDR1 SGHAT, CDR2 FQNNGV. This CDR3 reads CASSGGRQASGYLETQYF. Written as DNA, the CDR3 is TGTGCCAGCAGTGGGGGGCGACAGGCCTCAGGCTATTTGGAGACCCAGTACTTC.

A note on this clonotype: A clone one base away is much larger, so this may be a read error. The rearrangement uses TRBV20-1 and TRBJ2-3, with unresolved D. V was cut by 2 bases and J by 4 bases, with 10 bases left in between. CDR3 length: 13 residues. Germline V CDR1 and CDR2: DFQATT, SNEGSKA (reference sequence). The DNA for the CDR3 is TGCAGTGCTAGACCGAACTACCCAGATACGCAGTATTTT. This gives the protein CSARPNYPDTQYF.

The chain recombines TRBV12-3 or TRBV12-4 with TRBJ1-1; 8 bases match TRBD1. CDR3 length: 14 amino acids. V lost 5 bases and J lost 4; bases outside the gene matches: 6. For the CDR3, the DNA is TGTGCCAGCAGTCGCTCACAGGGGGGCACTGAAGCTTTCTTT. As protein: CASSRSQGGTEAFF.

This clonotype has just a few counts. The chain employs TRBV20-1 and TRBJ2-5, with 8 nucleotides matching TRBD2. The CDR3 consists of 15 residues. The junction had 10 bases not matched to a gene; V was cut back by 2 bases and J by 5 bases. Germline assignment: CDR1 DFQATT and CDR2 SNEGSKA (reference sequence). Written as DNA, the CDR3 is TGCAGTGCTAGACCCCTGACTAGCGCGATCGAGACCCAGTACTTC. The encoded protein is CSARPLTSAIETQYF.

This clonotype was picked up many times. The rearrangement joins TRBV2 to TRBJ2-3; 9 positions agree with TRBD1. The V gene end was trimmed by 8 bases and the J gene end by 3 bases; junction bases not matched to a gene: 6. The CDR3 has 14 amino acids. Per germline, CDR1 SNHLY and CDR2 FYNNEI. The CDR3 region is CASPGTGRTDTQYF. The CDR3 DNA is TGTGCCAGCCCTGGGACAGGGCGGACAGATACGCAGTATTTT.

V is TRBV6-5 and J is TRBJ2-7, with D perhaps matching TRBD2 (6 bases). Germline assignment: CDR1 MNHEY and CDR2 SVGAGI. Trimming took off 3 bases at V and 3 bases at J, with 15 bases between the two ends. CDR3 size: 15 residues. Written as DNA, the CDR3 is TGTGCCAGCAGTTATCGGGGGACGGCTCTCTACGAGCAGTACTTC. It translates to CASSYRGTALYEQYF.

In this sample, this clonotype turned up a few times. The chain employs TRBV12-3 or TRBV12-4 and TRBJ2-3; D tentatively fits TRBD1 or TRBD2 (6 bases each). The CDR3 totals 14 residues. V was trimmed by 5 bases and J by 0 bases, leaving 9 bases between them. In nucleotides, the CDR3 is TGTGCCAGCAGTACGGGGGCTAGCACAGATACGCAGTATTTT. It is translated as CASSTGASTDTQYF.

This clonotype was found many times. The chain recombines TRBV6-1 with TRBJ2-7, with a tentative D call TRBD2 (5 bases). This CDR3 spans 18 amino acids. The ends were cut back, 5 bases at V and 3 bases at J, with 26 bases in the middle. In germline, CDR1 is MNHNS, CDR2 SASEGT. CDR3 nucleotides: TGTGCCAGCAGTCAGGCCCATCCCGGGTTTGGACTCGACTACGAGCAGTACTTC. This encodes CASSQAHPGFGLDYEQYF.

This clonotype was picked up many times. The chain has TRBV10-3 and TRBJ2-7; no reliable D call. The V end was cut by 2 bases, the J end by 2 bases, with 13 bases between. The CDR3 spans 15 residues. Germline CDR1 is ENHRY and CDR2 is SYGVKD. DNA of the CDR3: TGTGCCATCAGTGAGAATCCTAGTGGAGCCTACGAGCAGTACTTC. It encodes CAISENPSGAYEQYF.

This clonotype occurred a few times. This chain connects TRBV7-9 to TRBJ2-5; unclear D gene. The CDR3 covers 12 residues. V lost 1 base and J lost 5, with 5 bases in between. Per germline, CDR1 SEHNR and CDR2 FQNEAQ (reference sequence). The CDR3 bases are TGTGCCAGCAGCTTAGAGGTGGAGACCCAGTACTTC. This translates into CASSLEVETQYF.

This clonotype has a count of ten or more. Written as DNA, the CDR3 is TGTGCCAGCAGCCAAGAAATAGGGCGGGCGAACACTGAAGCTTTCTTT. Protein product: CASSQEIGRANTEAFF. The chain carries TRBV4-2 and TRBJ1-1; D ambiguous. The CDR3 is 16 residues long. V gave up 0 bases and J gave up 1 base, with 12 bases separating them. CDR1 and CDR2 from the germline V gene are LGHNA and YNFKEQ.

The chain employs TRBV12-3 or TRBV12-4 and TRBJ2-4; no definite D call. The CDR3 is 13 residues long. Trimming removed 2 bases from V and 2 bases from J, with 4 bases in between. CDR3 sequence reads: CASSLHPKNIQYF. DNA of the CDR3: TGTGCCAGCAGTTTACACCCCAAAAACATTCAGTACTTC.

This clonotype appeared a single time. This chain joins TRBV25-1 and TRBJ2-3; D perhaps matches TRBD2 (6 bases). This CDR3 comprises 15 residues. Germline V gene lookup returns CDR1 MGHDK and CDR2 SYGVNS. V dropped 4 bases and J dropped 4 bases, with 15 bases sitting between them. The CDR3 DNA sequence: TGTGCCAGCAGTGGAGTCGCTAGCGTCGCAGATACGCAGTATTTT. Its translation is CASSGVASVADTQYF.

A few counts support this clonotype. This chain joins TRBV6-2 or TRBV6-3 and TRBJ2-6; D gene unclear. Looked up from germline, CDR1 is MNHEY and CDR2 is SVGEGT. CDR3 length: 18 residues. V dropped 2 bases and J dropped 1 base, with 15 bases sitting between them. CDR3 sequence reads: CASSYPFGRISGANVLTF. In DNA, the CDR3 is TGTGCCAGCAGTTACCCTTTTGGACGGATTTCTGGGGCCAACGTCCTGACTTTC.

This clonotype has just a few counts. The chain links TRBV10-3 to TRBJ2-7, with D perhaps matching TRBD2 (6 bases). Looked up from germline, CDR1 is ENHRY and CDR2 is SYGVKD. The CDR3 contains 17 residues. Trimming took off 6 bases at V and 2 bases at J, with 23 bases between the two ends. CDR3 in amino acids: CAISWGVGVGRTYEQYF. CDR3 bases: TGTGCCATCAGCTGGGGGGTAGGTGTAGGGCGAACCTACGAGCAGTACTTC.